One T cell receptor beta chain is described in this entry. Its matching antigen is unknown. The CDR3 has 14 amino acids. Between the trimmed V and J ends, which lost 3 bases and 1 base, there was a span of 9 bases. In germline, CDR1 is LNHDA, CDR2 SQIVND (reference sequence). The source of the sample is a study of T cell repertoires in cytomegalovirus infection. Whole-study context: The study used recently identified HLA-C-restricted and well-studied HLA-B-restricted CMV epitopes. In public TCR beta signatures, there were indications of both CMV infection and matching HLA type. Study-level findings and limits: Cumulative public TCR beta family frequency identified carriers of CMV plus the relevant HLA.

MiXCR, run by TCRdb on the reads, gives a single entry per CDR3 protein. The sample has 600,000 to 700,000 distinct CDR3 sequences, around 30% seen once. The sequence derives from a human donor in good health (CMV status not recorded). Some clones in this sample may be carry-over from other donors' samples. The source was cultured PBMCs, collected from culture after CMV antigen stimulation. The chain uses TRBV19 and TRBJ1-1; D is uncertain. The CDR3 sequence: CASSMWVGNTEAFF. The CDR3 DNA follows: TGTGCCAGTAGTATGTGGGTTGGGAACACTGAAGCTTTCTTT.